The clone carrying this TCR beta chain was picked up a small number of times. This sample was taken from a study of blood T cells in healthy people across ages. Then a second PCR, running about 7 to 11 cycles, was carried out with a sample-barcoded 5' primer and a J-beta primer mix. A single record per CDR3 protein comes from TCRdb applying MiXCR to the 5' RACE reads. The table lists about 970,000 distinct CDR3 sequences, around 54% of them singletons. Germline V CDR1 and CDR2: MDHEN, SYDVKM. The CDR3 length is 15 residues. J gave up 2 bases and V 5 bases, and 9 bases lay outside the gene matches. The source material was blood. This sequence originates from an older woman in good health. V gene TRBV28 combines with J gene TRBJ2-7, with TRBD1 matching 7 bases. CDR3 in amino acids: CASSAGRDSPYEQYF. CDR3 bases: TGTGCCAGCAGTGCAGGAAGGGACAGCCCCTACGAGCAGTACTTC.